This TCR beta chain was observed in a study of blood T cell repertoires in COVID-19. Study as a whole: PBMCs, B-cell-depleted T cells, or T cells provided the cDNA or gDNA that made up the material.

Data came from immunoSEQ multiplex PCR; TCRdb stores just in-frame clones and leaves some out. The sample has almost 400,000 clones, roughly 90% seen once. The cohort comprised adults aged 18 to 89 years residing in about two dozen US areas. V lost 3 bases and J lost 4; bases outside the gene matches: 6. Germline CDR1 reads KGHSH; CDR2 reads LQKENI. This CDR3 comprises 16 residues. The chain couples TRBV18 to TRBJ2-2, with 9 nucleotides matching TRBD1. The TCR was taken from a woman in her twenties or thirties with acute COVID-19. Sequencing used PBMCs or T cells enriched from blood (not recorded which). Here the CDR3 DNA reads TGTGCCAGCTCACCCCTGGGACAGGGAGTCACCGGGGAGCTGTTTTTT. Its translation is CASSPLGQGVTGELFF. The variable domain in full, with the rest retrieved from reference TRBV18 and TRBJ2-2, is NAGVMQNPRHLVRRRGQEARLRCSPMKGHSHVYWYRQLPEEGLKFMVYLQKENIIDESGMPKERFSAEFPKEGPSILRIQQVVRGDSAAYFCASSPLGQGVTGELFFGEGSRLTVL.